Sequencing of this TCR beta chain was carried out in a study of blood T cell repertoires in COVID-19. Germline V gene sequence: CDR1 SGHKS, CDR2 YYEKEE (reference sequence). CDR3 size: 16 residues. The V end lost 4 bases, the J end lost 0 bases, and 11 bases lay between the germline ends. In the original workflow: Quantification of nucleated cells was approximated via reference gene primer amplification. The repertoire was sequenced with immunoSEQ multiplex PCR; TCRdb's copy has only in-frame clones and lacks some. The DNA gave D and trimming, while V, J and clone size come from that table. The data contain 100,000 to 110,000 clones, more than 70% of them singletons.

Source material: peripheral blood. The chain uses TRBV5-5 and TRBJ2-6; no definite D call. The sequence was collected from a human donor in a cohort sampled during active COVID-19. The chain's CDR3 is CASSVIQSSGANVLTF. For the CDR3, the DNA is TGTGCCAGCAGCGTAATACAGAGCTCTGGGGCCAACGTCCTGACTTTC.